These 6 T cell receptor beta chains were sequenced from one sample in a study of Graves' ophthalmopathy and Graves' hyperthyroidism (dated by TCRdb to the late 2010s). Instrument on record: Illumina HiSeq 2000. For repertoire sequencing, TCR beta CDR3 regions were amplified from RNA transcripts. HTBI primers and the Qiagen OneStep RT-PCR kit were used in a first-round RT-PCR, which was followed by a second-round multiplex PCR, size selection and purification. Using fastp trimming at Q25 and MiXCR clonotype assembly, TCRdb reanalyzed the public sequencing data and kept in-frame beta chains. Rows with one shared CDR3 protein collapse into an entry with the most common genes and DNA. Present in this sample are approximately 150,000 distinct CDR3 sequences, approximately 40% of which were seen just once. The ten largest clones add up to nearly 9% of the sample. The specimen was peripheral blood. Receptor source: a man in his thirties or forties with Graves' ophthalmopathy. Donor details come from another sample of the same person, matched by shared clones.

This clonotype was recorded at least ten times. The chain is built from TRBV7-2 and TRBJ1-5; D not certain. This CDR3 contains 14 residues. V shed 6 bases and J shed 2 bases, with 11 bases lying between them. Germline V CDR1 and CDR2: SGHTA, FQGNSA. For the CDR3, the DNA is TGTGCCAGCAGTTTGACCCGGGGCAATCAGCCCCAGCATTTT. Amino acids: CASSLTRGNQPQHF.

This chain joins TRBV6-1 and TRBJ2-7; no clear D gene. Germline loops: CDR1 MNHNS, CDR2 SASEGT. This CDR3 is built from 13 residues. V dropped 5 bases and J dropped 3 bases, with 11 bases sitting between them. CDR3 region: CASSPDEFYEQYF. The CDR3 DNA reads TGTGCCAGCAGTCCTGACGAGTTCTACGAGCAGTACTTC.

This clonotype was detected only a few times. J is TRBJ2-7 and V is TRBV12-3 or TRBV12-4; D is perhaps TRBD2 (6 bases). The CDR3 extends over 14 amino acids. The CDR3 coding sequence is TGTGCTTCGGCGGCGGGACTGTCCTCCTACGAGCAGTACTTC. Translation gives CASAAGLSSYEQYF.

V is TRBV6-2 or TRBV6-3 and J is TRBJ1-1, with a weak D call TRBD1 (5 bases). This CDR3 spans 15 amino acids. Per the germline V gene, CDR1 is MNHEY and CDR2 is SVGEGT. V lost 7 bases, J lost 1 base, and 16 bases lay in between. Written as DNA, the CDR3 is TGTGCCAGCATCCTCCGGGGACCGCGGAACACTGAAGCTTTCTTT. Translation: CASILRGPRNTEAFF.

This clonotype has a count of ten or more. The chain carries TRBV7-9 and TRBJ1-1; D call uncertain. CDR1 is SEHNR and CDR2 is FQNEAQ in the germline V gene (reference sequence). CDR3 length equals 13 residues. V gave up 2 bases and J gave up 5 bases, with 9 bases separating them. The CDR3 is CASSLSPGTEAFF. The CDR3 DNA sequence: TGTGCCAGCAGCTTAAGCCCTGGGACTGAAGCTTTCTTT.

This clonotype has ten or more counts. The V and J genes are TRBV12-3 or TRBV12-4 and TRBJ2-5; D ambiguous. The CDR3 totals 13 residues. V lost 2 bases and J lost 2, with 6 bases in between. CDR3 nucleotide sequence: TGTGCCAGCAGTTTATCTGATCAAGAGACCCAGTACTTC. Translation gives CASSLSDQETQYF.